What follows is one T cell receptor (beta chain) and its context. This specimen belongs to a study of blood T cell repertoires in COVID-19. There are 15 residues in the CDR3. Trimming removed 4 bases from V and 3 bases from J; junction bases left unmatched: 5. The V gene's germline CDR1 is SGHTA and CDR2 FQGNSA. This table comes from immunoSEQ multiplex PCR, and its TCRdb copy is limited to in-frame clones, with some not included. The table records fewer than 250,000 clones, about 88% of them present only once. V gene TRBV7-2 combines with J gene TRBJ2-2; 7 positions agree with TRBD1. The TCR was taken from a woman aged 25 to 39 who had recovered from COVID-19. The sequenced material came from PBMCs or T cells enriched from blood (not recorded which). The CDR3 bases are TGTGCCAGCAGCTGGGGGACAGCCTACACCGGGGAGCTGTTTTTT. It encodes CASSWGTAYTGELFF.